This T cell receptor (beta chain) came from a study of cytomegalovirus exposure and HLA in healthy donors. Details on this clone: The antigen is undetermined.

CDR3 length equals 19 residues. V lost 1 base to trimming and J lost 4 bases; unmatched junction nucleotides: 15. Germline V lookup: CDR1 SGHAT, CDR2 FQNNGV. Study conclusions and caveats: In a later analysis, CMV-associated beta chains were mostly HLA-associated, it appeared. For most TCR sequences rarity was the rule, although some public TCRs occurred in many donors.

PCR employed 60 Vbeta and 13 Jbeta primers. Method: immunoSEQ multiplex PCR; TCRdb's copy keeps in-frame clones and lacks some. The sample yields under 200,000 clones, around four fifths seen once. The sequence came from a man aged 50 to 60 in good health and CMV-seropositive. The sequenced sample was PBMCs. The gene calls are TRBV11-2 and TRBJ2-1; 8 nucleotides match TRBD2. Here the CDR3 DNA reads TGTGCCAGCAGCTTAGTTACTTGGCGGGGGGACCCCTCTTACAATGAGCAGTTCTTC. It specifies CASSLVTWRGDPSYNEQFF.